This T cell receptor (beta chain) appears in the sequencing data of a study of blood T cell dynamics during melanoma immunotherapy. The table came from immunoSEQ multiplex PCR; TCRdb's copy has only in-frame clones and leaves some out. The sample consists of fewer than 20,000 clones, over 90% of them appearing once. Time point indicated: week 3, after first cycle of checkpoint inhibitor. Per the germline V gene, CDR1 is MNHEY and CDR2 is SMNVEV (reference sequence). The J segment lost 2 bases and the V segment lost 2 bases, leaving 10 bases of the junction unmatched. The CDR3 extends over 17 amino acids. Study findings and constraints: Clones driving repertoire changes may be melanoma-specific or general immune activation.

Note on this clone: As yet, its antigen is unknown.

The rearrangement uses TRBV27 and TRBJ2-3; 7 positions match TRBD1. This specimen was effector memory CD8+ T cells from blood, taken from a patient treated with checkpoint blockade. The receptor was derived from a human donor with melanoma. This CDR3 is CASSLDPGQSFTDTQYF. In DNA form, the CDR3 reads TGTGCCAGCAGTTTAGACCCGGGACAGAGCTTCACAGATACGCAGTATTTT.